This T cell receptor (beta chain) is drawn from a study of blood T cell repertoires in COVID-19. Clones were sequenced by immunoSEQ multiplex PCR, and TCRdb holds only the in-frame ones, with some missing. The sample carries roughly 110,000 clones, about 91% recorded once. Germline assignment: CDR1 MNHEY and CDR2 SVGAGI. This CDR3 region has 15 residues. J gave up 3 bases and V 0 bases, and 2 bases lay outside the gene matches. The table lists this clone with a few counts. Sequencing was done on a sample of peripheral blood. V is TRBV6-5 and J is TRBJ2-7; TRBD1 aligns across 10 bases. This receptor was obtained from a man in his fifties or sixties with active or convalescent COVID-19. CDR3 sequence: CASSYSGQGDYEQYF. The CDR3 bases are TGTGCCAGCAGTTACTCCGGACAGGGGGACTACGAGCAGTACTTC.